The present T cell receptor (beta chain) was sequenced within a study of identifying expanded T cells in peripheral blood. Study-wide points: Over approximately two and four weeks, about 15 and 19 clones changed, versus roughly 1.1 between replicates. Approximately two-week clone count variance significantly increased as total template count grew.

The CDR3 has 17 amino acids. Germline CDR1 and CDR2: MGHRA and YSYEKL. J gave up 5 bases and V 4 bases, and 14 bases lay outside the gene matches. Healthy donors had no documented immune events, such as infections, while sampled. With respect to this clone: Its antigen is as yet unknown.

Assay: immunoSEQ multiplex PCR; the TCRdb copy retains only in-frame clones and omits some. The sample has 90,000 to 110,000 clones, about 88% seen once. The material sequenced was blood. The chain links TRBV4-1 to TRBJ2-1; 7 nucleotides match TRBD2. The clonotype originates from a person between 18 and 75 years old in good health. In DNA form, the CDR3 reads TGCGCCAGCAGCCGACAGAGTTTCCTAGCGGAAAACAATGAGCAGTTCTTC. It is translated as CASSRQSFLAENNEQFF.